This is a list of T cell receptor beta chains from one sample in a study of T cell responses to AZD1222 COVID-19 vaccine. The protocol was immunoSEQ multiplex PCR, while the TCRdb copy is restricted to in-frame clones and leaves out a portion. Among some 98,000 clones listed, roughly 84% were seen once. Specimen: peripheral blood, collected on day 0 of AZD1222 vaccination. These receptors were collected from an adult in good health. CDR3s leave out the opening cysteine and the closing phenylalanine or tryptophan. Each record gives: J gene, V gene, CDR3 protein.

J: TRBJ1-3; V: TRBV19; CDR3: ASSPGTVSGNTIY
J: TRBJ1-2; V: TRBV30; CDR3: AWRRGTANYGYT
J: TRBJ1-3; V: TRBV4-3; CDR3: ASSQDEEFGNTIY
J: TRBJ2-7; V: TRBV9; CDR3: ASSASGQGVREQY
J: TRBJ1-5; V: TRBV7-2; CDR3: ASSSQTGGYNQPQH
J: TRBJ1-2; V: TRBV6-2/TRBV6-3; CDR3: ASSYSGDTGGYT
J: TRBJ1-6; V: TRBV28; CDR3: ASSLVGGKSPLH
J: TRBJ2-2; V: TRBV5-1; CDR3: ASSLDSAYTGELF
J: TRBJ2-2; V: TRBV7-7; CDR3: ASSSDRAGELF
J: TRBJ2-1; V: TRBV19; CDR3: ASSSRTSGGGNEQF